The clone carrying this T cell receptor (beta chain) was detected only a few times. Its antigen remains unidentified. Sorting based on CD45RO/CCR7/CD25/CD127/CD95/CD27 separated CD4+ naive, central memory, regulatory and stem cell-like memory cells. The sample originates from a study of beta chain features in type 1 diabetes. Germline loops: CDR1 SGHVS, CDR2 FNYEAQ. V was clipped by 10 bases and J by 5 bases, with 18 bases between them. This CDR3 comprises 14 residues. Study observations and caveats: Patients with type 1 diabetes carried fewer insertions and had more deletions at their VDJ junctions. Moderate yet significant TCRB CDR3 shortening was seen in Type 1 diabetes patients in all four CD4+ subsets.

Expressed TCRB transcripts were sequenced after all isolated RNA was converted to cDNA. Produced via immunoSEQ multiplex PCR; TCRdb's table is partial and in-frame only. The sample consists of some 160,000 clones, approximately 9% of them appearing once. This TCR derives from a woman between 18 and 30 years old with type 1 diabetes. The gene calls are TRBV7-6 and TRBJ1-5; tentatively, D is TRBD1 (5 bases). Sequenced: central memory CD4+ T cells from blood. The CDR3 protein is CANPVGREDQPQHF. The CDR3 region has the DNA TGTGCCAACCCGGTGGGCAGGGAAGATCAGCCCCAGCATTTT.